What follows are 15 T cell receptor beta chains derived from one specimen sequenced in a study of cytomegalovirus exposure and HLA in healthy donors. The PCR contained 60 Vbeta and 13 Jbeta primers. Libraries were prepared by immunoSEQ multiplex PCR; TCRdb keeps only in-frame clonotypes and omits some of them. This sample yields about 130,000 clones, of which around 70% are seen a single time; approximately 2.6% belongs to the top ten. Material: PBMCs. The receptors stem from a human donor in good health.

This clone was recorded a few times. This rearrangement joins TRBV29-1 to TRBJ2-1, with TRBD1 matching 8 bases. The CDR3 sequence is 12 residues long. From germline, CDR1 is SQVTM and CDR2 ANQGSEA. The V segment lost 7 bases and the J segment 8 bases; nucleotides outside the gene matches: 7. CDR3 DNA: TGCAGCGCCGCCGGGACAGGTTATGAGCAGTTCTTC. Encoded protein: CSAAGTGYEQFF.

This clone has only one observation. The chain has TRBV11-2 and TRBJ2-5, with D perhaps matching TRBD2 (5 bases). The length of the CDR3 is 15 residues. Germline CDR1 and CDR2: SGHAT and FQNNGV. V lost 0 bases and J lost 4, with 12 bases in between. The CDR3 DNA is TGTGCCAGCAGCTTAGAGCGGGTCTCAGTAGAGACCCAGTACTTC. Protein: CASSLERVSVETQYF. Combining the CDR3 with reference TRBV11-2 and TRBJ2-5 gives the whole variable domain EAGVAQSPRYKIIEKRQSVAFWCNPISGHATLYWYQQILGQGPKLLIQFQNNGVVDDSQLPKDRFSAERLKGVDSTLKIQPAKLEDSAVYLCASSLERVSVETQYFGPGTRLLVL.

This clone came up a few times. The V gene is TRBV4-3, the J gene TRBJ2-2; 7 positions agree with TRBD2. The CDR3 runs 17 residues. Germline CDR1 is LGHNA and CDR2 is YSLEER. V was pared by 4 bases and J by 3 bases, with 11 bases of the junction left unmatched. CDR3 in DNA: TGCGCCAGCAGCCCGTCTATGGGAGCGGGGTACACCGGGGAGCTGTTTTTT. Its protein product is CASSPSMGAGYTGELFF.

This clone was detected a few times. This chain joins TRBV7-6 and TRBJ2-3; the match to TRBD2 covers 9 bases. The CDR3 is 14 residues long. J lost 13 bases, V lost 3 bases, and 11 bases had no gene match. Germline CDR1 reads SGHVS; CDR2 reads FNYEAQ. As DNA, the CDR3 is TGTGCCAGCAGCTTGAGAGCGGGGGGCGAGGGGGAGTATTTT. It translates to CASSLRAGGEGEYF.

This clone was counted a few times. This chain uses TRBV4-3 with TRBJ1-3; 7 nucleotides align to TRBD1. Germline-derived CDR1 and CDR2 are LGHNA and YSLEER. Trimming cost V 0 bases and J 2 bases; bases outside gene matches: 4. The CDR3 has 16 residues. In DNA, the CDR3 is TGCGCCAGCAGCCAAGATAACAGGGGAGCTGGAAACACCATATATTTT. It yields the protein CASSQDNRGAGNTIYF.

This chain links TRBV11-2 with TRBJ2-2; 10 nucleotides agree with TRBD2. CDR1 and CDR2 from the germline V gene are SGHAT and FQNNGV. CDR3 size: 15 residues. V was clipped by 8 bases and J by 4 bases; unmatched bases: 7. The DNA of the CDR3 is TGTGCCAGCCATCCAGCGGGGGGGAGCACCGGGGAGCTGTTTTTT. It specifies CASHPAGGSTGELFF.

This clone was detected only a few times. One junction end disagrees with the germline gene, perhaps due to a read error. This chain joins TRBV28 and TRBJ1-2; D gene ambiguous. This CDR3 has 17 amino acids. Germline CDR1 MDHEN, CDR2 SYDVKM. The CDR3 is CASSFLEFPGWYMVTNF. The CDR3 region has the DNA TGTGCCAGCAGTTTTTTAGAGTTTCCCGGGTGGTATATGGTTACTAACTTC.

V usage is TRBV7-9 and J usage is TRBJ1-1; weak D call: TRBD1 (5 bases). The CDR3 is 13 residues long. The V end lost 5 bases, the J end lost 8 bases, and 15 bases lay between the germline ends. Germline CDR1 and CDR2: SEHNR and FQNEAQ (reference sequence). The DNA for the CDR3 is TGTGCCAGCAGCCAATTAGGGGCAGGGGAAGCTTTCTTT. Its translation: CASSQLGAGEAFF.

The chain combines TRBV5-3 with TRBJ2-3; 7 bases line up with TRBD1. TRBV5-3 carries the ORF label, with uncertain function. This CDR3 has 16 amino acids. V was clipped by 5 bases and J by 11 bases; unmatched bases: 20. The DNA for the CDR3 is TGTGCCAGAAGGACAGATCGGGACAGTTTATTAATCGGGCAGTATTTT. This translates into CARRTDRDSLLIGQYF.

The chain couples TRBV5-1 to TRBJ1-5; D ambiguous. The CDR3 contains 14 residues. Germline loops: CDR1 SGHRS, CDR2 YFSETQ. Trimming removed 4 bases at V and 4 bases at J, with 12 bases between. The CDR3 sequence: CASSPRGDNQPQHF. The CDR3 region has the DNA TGCGCCAGCAGCCCTAGAGGAGATAATCAGCCCCAGCATTTT.

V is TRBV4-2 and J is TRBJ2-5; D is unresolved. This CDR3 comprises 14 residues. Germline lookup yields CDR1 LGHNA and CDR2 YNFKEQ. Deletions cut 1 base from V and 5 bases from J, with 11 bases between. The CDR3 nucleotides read TGTGCCAGCAGCCAAGCTCTGTTTGCGGAGACCCAGTACTTC. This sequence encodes CASSQALFAETQYF.

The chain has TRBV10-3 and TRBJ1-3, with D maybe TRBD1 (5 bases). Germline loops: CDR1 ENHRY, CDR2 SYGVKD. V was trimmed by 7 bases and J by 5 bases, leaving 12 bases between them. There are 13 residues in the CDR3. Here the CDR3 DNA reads TGTGCCATCAACGGGGGTCGGAGAAACACCATATATTTT. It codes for CAINGGRRNTIYF.

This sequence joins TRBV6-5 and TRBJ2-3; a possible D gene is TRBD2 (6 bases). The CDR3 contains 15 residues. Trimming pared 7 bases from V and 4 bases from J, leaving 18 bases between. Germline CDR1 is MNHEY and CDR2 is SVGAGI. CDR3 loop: CASKSSREISDTQYF. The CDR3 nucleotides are TGTGCCAGCAAATCGAGCCGGGAGATCTCAGATACGCAGTATTTT.

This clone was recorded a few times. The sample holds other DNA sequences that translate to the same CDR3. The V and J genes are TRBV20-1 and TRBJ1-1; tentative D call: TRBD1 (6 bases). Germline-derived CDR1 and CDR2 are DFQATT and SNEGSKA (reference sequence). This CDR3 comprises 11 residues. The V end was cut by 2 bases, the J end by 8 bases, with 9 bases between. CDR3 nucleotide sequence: TGCAGTGCTAGAAGGACAGACGAAGCTTTCTTT. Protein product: CSARRTDEAFF.

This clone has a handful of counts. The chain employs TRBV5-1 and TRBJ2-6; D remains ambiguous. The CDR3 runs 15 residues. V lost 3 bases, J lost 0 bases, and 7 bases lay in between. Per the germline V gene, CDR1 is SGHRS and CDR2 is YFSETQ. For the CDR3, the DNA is TGCGCCAGCAGCTCCCTTAACTCTGGGGCCAACGTCCTGACTTTC. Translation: CASSSLNSGANVLTF.